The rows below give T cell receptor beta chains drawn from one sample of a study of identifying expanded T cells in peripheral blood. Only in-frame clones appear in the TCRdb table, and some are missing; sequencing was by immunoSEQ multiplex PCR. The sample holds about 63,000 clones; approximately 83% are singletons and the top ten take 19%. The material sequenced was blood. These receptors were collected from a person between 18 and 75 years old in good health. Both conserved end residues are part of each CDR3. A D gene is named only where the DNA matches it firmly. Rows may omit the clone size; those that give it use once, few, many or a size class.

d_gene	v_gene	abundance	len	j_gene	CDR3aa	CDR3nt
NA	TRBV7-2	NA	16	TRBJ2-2	CASSSPGLANTGELFF	TGTGCCAGCAGCTCCCCGGGACTTGCGAACACCGGGGAGCTGTTTTTT
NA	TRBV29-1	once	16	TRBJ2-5	CSVVPVVGWYQETQYF	TGCAGCGTTGTGCCCGTGGTCGGGTGGTACCAAGAGACCCAGTACTTC
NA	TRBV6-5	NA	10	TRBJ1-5	CASESRAQHF	TGTGCCAGCGAAAGTCGGGCCCAGCATTTT
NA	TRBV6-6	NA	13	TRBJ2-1	CASSMGENNEQFF	TGTGCCAGCAGTATGGGAGAGAACAATGAGCAGTTCTTC
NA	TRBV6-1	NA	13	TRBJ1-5	CASTAGATQPQHF	TGTGCCAGCACGGCCGGGGCGACTCAGCCCCAGCATTTT
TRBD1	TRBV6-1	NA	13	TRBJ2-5	CASRDRGTKTQYF	TGTGCCAGCAGGGACAGGGGGACGAAGACCCAGTACTTC
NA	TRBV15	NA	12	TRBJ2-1	CATSRDRYEQFF	TGTGCCACCAGCAGAGACAGGTATGAGCAGTTCTTC
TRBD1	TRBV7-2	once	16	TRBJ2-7	CASSQGQGGSVYEQYF	TGTGCCAGCAGCCAGGGACAGGGGGGTTCGGTGTACGAGCAGTACTTC
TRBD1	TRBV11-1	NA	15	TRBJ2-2	CASRKDRGYTGELFF	TGTGCCAGCAGAAAGGACAGGGGATACACCGGGGAGCTGTTTTTT
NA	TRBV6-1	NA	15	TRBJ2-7	CASSVGGGSSYEQYF	TGTGCCAGCAGCGTAGGGGGGGGAAGCTCCTACGAGCAGTACTTC
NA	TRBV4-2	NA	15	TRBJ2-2	CASSQRTANTGELFF	TGTGCCAGCAGCCAACGTACGGCGAACACCGGGGAGCTGTTTTTT
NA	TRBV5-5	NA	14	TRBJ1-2	CASSLEGPGWGYTF	TGTGCCAGCAGCTTGGAAGGCCCCGGGTGGGGCTACACCTTC
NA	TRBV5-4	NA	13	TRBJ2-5	CASSLIREETQYF	TGTGCCAGCAGCTTGATCAGAGAAGAGACCCAGTACTTC
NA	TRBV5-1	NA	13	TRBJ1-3	CASATISGNTIYF	TGCGCCAGTGCAACGATATCTGGAAACACCATATATTTT
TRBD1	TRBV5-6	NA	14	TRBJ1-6	CASRSWTGNSPLHF	TGTGCCAGCAGGTCATGGACAGGGAATTCACCCCTCCACTTT
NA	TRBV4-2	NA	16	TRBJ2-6	CASSQGGSSGANVLTF	TGTGCCAGCAGCCAAGGCGGAAGCTCTGGGGCCAACGTCCTGACTTTC
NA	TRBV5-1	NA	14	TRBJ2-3	CASSLQGHTDTQYF	TGCGCCAGCAGCTTACAGGGCCACACAGATACGCAGTATTTT
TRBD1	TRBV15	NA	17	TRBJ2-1	CATTAGRDRERYNEQFF	TGTGCCACCACGGCCGGCCGGGACAGGGAGCGATACAATGAGCAGTTCTTC
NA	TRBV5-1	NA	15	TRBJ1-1	CASSLASGANTEAFF	TGCGCCAGCAGCTTGGCCTCGGGGGCTAACACTGAAGCTTTCTTT
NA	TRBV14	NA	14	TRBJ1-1	CASSPLGGNTEAFF	TGTGCCAGCAGCCCGCTGGGTGGGAACACTGAAGCTTTCTTT
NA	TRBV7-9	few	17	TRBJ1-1	CASSLDADRNKDTEAFF	TGTGCCAGCAGCTTAGACGCGGATAGGAATAAGGACACTGAAGCTTTCTTT
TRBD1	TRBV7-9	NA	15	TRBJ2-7	CASQIPGTGKDEQYF	TGTGCCAGCCAGATACCCGGGACAGGAAAGGACGAGCAGTACTTC
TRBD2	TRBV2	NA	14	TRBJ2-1	CASSRASGSNEQFF	TGTGCCAGCAGCCGGGCTAGCGGGAGCAATGAGCAGTTCTTC
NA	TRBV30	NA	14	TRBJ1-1	CAWSPGRRNTEAFF	TGTGCCTGGAGTCCGGGACGGAGGAACACTGAAGCTTTCTTT
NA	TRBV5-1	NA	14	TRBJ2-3	CASSHGTDLDTQYF	TGCGCCAGCAGCCATGGGACGGACTTGGATACGCAGTATTTT
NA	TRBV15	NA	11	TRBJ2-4	CATSSDRIRYF	TGTGCCACCAGCAGTGACAGGATCCGTTACTTC